The 21 T cell receptor beta chains presented below share a single source sample, sequenced in a study of response to subunit inactivated influenza vaccine. TCRdb passed the RT-PCR reads through MiXCR, listing each CDR3 protein once. The repertoire holds hundreds of thousands of distinct CDR3 sequences, with about 11% as singletons. This same sample was also part of a study on T cells expressing NK-cell markers. As reported in that work: The authors generated TCR beta cDNA through 5'RACE template switching with UMIs.

The sequencing here drew on PBMCs from blood, taken on the day of vaccination. These receptors all come from a man aged 45 to 65 who received an inactivated influenza vaccine.

The chain uses TRBV6-1 and TRBJ2-3; 8 bases are a match to TRBD2. V lost 8 bases and J lost 0; bases outside the gene matches: 10. CDR3 length: 16 residues. CDR1 is MNHNS and CDR2 is SASEGT in the germline V gene. The CDR3 is CASRPAIAGSTDTQYF. The CDR3 coding sequence is TGTGCCAGCCGACCCGCAATAGCGGGAAGCACAGATACGCAGTATTTT.

The V gene is TRBV5-1, the J gene TRBJ2-1; 8 bases match TRBD1. Per germline, CDR1 SGHRS and CDR2 YFSETQ. The CDR3 contains 15 residues. J gave up 5 bases and V 1 base, and 5 bases lay outside the gene matches. The CDR3 coding sequence is TGCGCCAGCAGCTTGACGGGACAGGTACACAATGAGCAGTTCTTC. It encodes CASSLTGQVHNEQFF.

This clonotype was picked up a small number of times. The chain employs TRBV5-1 and TRBJ1-1, with D perhaps TRBD1 (5 bases). V was shortened by 4 bases and J by 0 bases, with 10 bases between the two germline ends. Germline CDR1 reads SGHRS; CDR2 reads YFSETQ. The CDR3 has 14 amino acids. CDR3 sequence reads: CASSPGRMNTEAFF. The DNA for the CDR3 is TGCGCCAGCAGCCCGGGACGGATGAACACTGAAGCTTTCTTT.

The sample holds a few counts of this clonotype. V usage is TRBV5-1 and J usage is TRBJ2-3; 9 bases map to TRBD1. This CDR3 comprises 13 residues. Germline V lookup: CDR1 SGHRS, CDR2 YFSETQ. After removal of 3 bases from V and 5 bases from J, the junction contained 1 base not matched to a gene. In DNA, the CDR3 is TGCGCCAGCAGCTCGACAGGGGGAGATACGCAGTATTTT. Translated: CASSSTGGDTQYF.

In this sample, this clonotype turned up a few times. The rearrangement links TRBV6-4 to TRBJ2-3, with TRBD2 matching 7 bases. The CDR3 has 15 residues. Unmatched junction bases numbered 6, after V lost 6 bases and J lost 0 bases. The V gene's germline CDR1 is MRHNA and CDR2 SNTAGT. The CDR3 is CASRETSWSTDTQYF. The CDR3 DNA follows: TGTGCCAGCAGAGAGACTAGCTGGAGCACAGATACGCAGTATTTT.

CDR3 sequence (DNA): TGTGCCAGCAGCCGTAGCGGTACCTACGAGCAGTACTTC. This sequence encodes CASSRSGTYEQYF. The chain is built from TRBV7-9 and TRBJ2-7; D may be TRBD2 (6 bases). The CDR3 length is 13 residues. CDR1 is SEHNR and CDR2 is FQNEAQ in the germline V gene (reference sequence). Trimming cost V 5 bases and J 2 bases, with 10 bases left between them.

As DNA, the CDR3 is TGTGCCAGCAGCCATCTAGCGGGAGGCGTTGCAGATACGCAGTATTTT. Residues: CASSHLAGGVADTQYF. The chain carries TRBV4-2 and TRBJ2-3, with TRBD2 matching 11 bases. The CDR3 totals 16 residues. The V gene end was trimmed by 3 bases and the J gene end by 4 bases; junction bases not matched to a gene: 6. CDR1 and CDR2 from the germline V gene are LGHNA and YNFKEQ.

This clonotype was detected a few times. The chain employs TRBV6-1 and TRBJ2-5, with 12 bases that match TRBD2. Germline values: CDR1 MNHNS, CDR2 SASEGT. The CDR3 runs to 15 residues. Unmatched junction bases numbered 7, after V lost 6 bases and J lost 5 bases. CDR3 region: CASSLAGGPWETQYF. DNA of the CDR3: TGTGCCAGCAGCCTAGCGGGAGGGCCATGGGAGACCCAGTACTTC.

This clonotype came up a few times. The chain joins TRBV6-5 to TRBJ2-1; D may be TRBD1 or TRBD2 (5 bases each). The V end was cut by 0 bases, the J end by 0 bases, with 9 bases between. Per the germline V gene, CDR1 is MNHEY and CDR2 is SVGAGI. The CDR3 spans 16 residues. Written as DNA, the CDR3 is TGTGCCAGCAGTTACTCGGGGGTGGGCTCCTACAATGAGCAGTTCTTC. Its translation: CASSYSGVGSYNEQFF.

The chain uses TRBV12-3 or TRBV12-4 and TRBJ2-1; D gene uncertain. With 2 bases removed from V and 5 bases from J, the gap between germline ends came to 7 bases. This CDR3 has 13 amino acids. CDR3 nucleotide sequence: TGTGCCAGCAGTTTATACTTGGACAATGAGCAGTTCTTC. This codes for CASSLYLDNEQFF.

This chain links TRBV7-9 with TRBJ2-1, with 13 nucleotides matching TRBD2. After removal of 7 bases from V and 4 bases from J, the junction contained 10 bases not matched to a gene. The germline gives CDR1 SEHNR, CDR2 FQNEAQ (reference sequence). The CDR3 extends over 17 amino acids. The CDR3 loop reads CASKTWTSGSSYNEQFF. The CDR3 DNA sequence: TGTGCCAGCAAAACCTGGACTAGCGGGAGTTCTTACAATGAGCAGTTCTTC.

This chain uses TRBV7-3 with TRBJ2-2; D unresolved. Deletions cut 1 base from V and 5 bases from J, with 14 bases between. The CDR3 contains 16 residues. Germline V gene sequence: CDR1 SGHTA, CDR2 FQGTGA. CDR3 residues: CASSLRPPLMTGELFF. DNA for the CDR3: TGTGCCAGCAGCTTAAGGCCCCCCCTTATGACCGGGGAGCTGTTTTTT.

The genes are TRBV20-1 and TRBJ2-7; 8 bases agree with TRBD2. CDR1 and CDR2 (germline): DFQATT, SNEGSKA (reference sequence). The CDR3 totals 15 residues. V was pared by 3 bases and J by 9 bases, with 16 bases of the junction left unmatched. CDR3 DNA sequence: TGCAGTGCTAGGGGGCCTAGCGGGTCCTACGCTGGGCAGTACTTC. Translated, it gives CSARGPSGSYAGQYF.

This clonotype has only a few counts. This chain uses TRBV7-2 with TRBJ2-7, with 8 bases that match TRBD2. J was trimmed by 2 bases and V by 5 bases; bases with no gene match: 5. CDR1 is SGHTA, CDR2 FQGNSA, per germline. The CDR3 is 14 amino acids. For the CDR3, the DNA is TGTGCCAGCAGCCCCCTAGCGGGTGCCTACGAGCAGTACTTC. Protein: CASSPLAGAYEQYF.

This clonotype was observed at least ten times. V gene TRBV5-5 combines with J gene TRBJ2-3; D uncertain. CDR3 length: 15 residues. V was clipped by 0 bases and J by 2 bases, with 10 bases between them. The germline V gene encodes CDR1 SGHKS and CDR2 YYEKEE (reference sequence). CDR3 nucleotide sequence: TGTGCCAGCAGCTTGGGGGTTACGGACACAGATACGCAGTATTTT. Protein: CASSLGVTDTDTQYF.

The genes are TRBV5-1 and TRBJ2-5; TRBD2 matches at 9 bases. There are 14 residues in the CDR3. V shed 4 bases and J 5 bases; nucleotides not matched to a gene: 6. Germline loops: CDR1 SGHRS, CDR2 YFSETQ. CDR3 sequence reads: CASSRSGRMETQYF. In DNA, the CDR3 is TGCGCCAGCAGCCGTAGCGGGAGAATGGAGACCCAGTACTTC.

Many counts were recorded for this clonotype. This sequence joins TRBV12-3 or TRBV12-4 and TRBJ1-4; TRBD1 matches at 9 bases. V shed 5 bases and J 10 bases; nucleotides not matched to a gene: 11. The CDR3 runs 15 residues. This CDR3 reads CASSPTRTGAPKLFF. CDR3 DNA: TGTGCCAGCAGTCCTACCAGGACAGGGGCCCCAAAACTGTTTTTT.

This clonotype was picked up many times. The rearrangement joins TRBV6-5 to TRBJ2-2, with D perhaps matching TRBD1 (6 bases). In germline, CDR1 is MNHEY, CDR2 SVGAGI. V was clipped by 2 bases and J by 2 bases, with 9 bases between them. CDR3 length: 15 amino acids. This CDR3 is CASSYQGLNTGELFF. The CDR3 DNA follows: TGTGCCAGCAGTTACCAGGGGCTTAACACCGGGGAGCTGTTTTTT.

This clonotype was detected many times. The chain combines TRBV12-3 or TRBV12-4 with TRBJ2-3; 11 bases align to TRBD2. With V trimmed by 0 bases and J by 4 bases, 3 bases remained unmatched. The CDR3 has 16 amino acids. In nucleotides, the CDR3 is TGTGCCAGCAGTTTAGCTAGCGGGAGGGCCTCAGATACGCAGTATTTT. It specifies CASSLASGRASDTQYF.

This rearrangement joins TRBV20-1 to TRBJ2-1; D gene ambiguous. Trimming removed 0 bases from V and 8 bases from J, with 11 bases in between. CDR3 length: 13 amino acids. Germline V gene lookup returns CDR1 DFQATT and CDR2 SNEGSKA (reference sequence). This CDR3 is CSARDLLSDEQFF. The CDR3 region has the DNA TGCAGTGCTAGAGATCTTCTGTCCGATGAGCAGTTCTTC.

This clonotype was observed a few times. V gene TRBV15 combines with J gene TRBJ2-1; 12 bases fit TRBD2. CDR3 length equals 16 residues. Trimming cost V 1 base and J 9 bases; bases outside gene matches: 7. The germline gives CDR1 LNHNV, CDR2 YYDKDF (reference sequence). CDR3 sequence: CATSRGSSGGAFEQFF. The CDR3 DNA reads TGTGCCACCAGCAGAGGGTCTAGCGGGGGGGCCTTTGAGCAGTTCTTC.